This T cell receptor (beta chain) comes out of a study of T-cell memory formation after mild COVID-19. Looking at the study overall: TCR clusters were mostly confined to one donor each.

TCR alpha and TCR beta cDNA libraries with sample barcodes and UMIs came from 5'RACE using constant-segment primers. TCRdb reprocessed the 5' RACE reads via MiXCR and lists one record per CDR3 protein. Among 450,000 or so distinct CDR3 sequences listed, roughly 25% were seen once. The CDR3 totals 11 residues. The ends were cut back, 6 bases at V and 4 bases at J, with 6 bases in the middle. The germline V gene encodes CDR1 MNHNY and CDR2 SVGAGI (reference sequence). Points on this clonotype: Its specificity is unknown.

Study findings and constraints: Some responding clones appeared in pre-infection memory, suggesting cross-reactive memory joined. Contracting CD4+ clones lay largely in CM and EM, with CD8+ ones residing in EMRA.

The sequence derives from an adult woman who had mild COVID-19 (a few samples of this study predate the infection). Cell type and time point are not known. The specimen was PBMCs or a T cell subset sorted from them (not recorded which). This chain uses TRBV6-6 with TRBJ1-2; D ambiguous. CDR3: CASRVTYGYTF. In nucleotides, the CDR3 is TGTGCCAGCAGGGTTACCTATGGCTACACCTTC.